Listed here are 15 T cell receptor beta chains from one sample, sequenced in a study of T cells after yellow fever vaccination. TCRdb re-called the 5' RACE reads through MiXCR, storing one row per CDR3 protein. The sample contains 200,000 to 300,000 distinct CDR3 sequences, 13% of which appear only once. The sequenced sample was CD4+ T cells sorted from PBMCs, obtained 45 days after the yellow fever booster vaccination. These receptors originate from a man aged 25-45 years who received the YFV17D yellow fever vaccine.

This clonotype was found many times. The J gene is TRBJ2-1, the V gene TRBV6-5; D is possibly TRBD1 or TRBD2 (5 bases each). V shed 4 bases and J shed 0 bases, with 13 bases lying between them. CDR3 length: 16 amino acids. Germline loops: CDR1 MNHEY, CDR2 SVGAGI. CDR3 coding DNA: TGTGCCAGCAGTTCCCCGGGACGGAGCTCCTACAATGAGCAGTTCTTC. Encoded protein: CASSSPGRSSYNEQFF.

In nucleotides, the CDR3 is TGTGCCAGCAGCGCCAATTGGGACTCCTACGAGCAGTACTTC. Its protein is CASSANWDSYEQYF. This chain joins TRBV9 and TRBJ2-7; D ambiguous. With 3 bases removed from V and 0 bases from J, the gap between germline ends came to 10 bases. Germline CDR1 reads SGDLS; CDR2 reads YYNGEE. The CDR3 has 14 residues.

The V call is TRBV20-1, the J call TRBJ2-1, with D maybe TRBD2 (5 bases). V lost 1 base and J lost 6, with 16 bases in between. CDR1 and CDR2 (germline): DFQATT, SNEGSKA (reference sequence). The CDR3 extends over 15 amino acids. CDR3 region: CSARVDSTPINEQFF. DNA of the CDR3: TGCAGTGCTAGAGTGGACTCCACACCAATCAATGAGCAGTTCTTC.

This clonotype was counted only a few times. The chain recombines TRBV7-8 with TRBJ1-4; unclear D gene. Trimming shortened V by 5 bases and J by 8 bases, and 18 bases separated the two germline ends. The CDR3 sequence is 15 residues long. Germline CDR1 reads SGHVS; CDR2 reads FQNEAQ. CDR3 sequence (DNA): TGTGCCAGCAGCCCCCCGGGAGGGATGGGGGAAAAACTGTTTTTT. Translated: CASSPPGGMGEKLFF. The full variable domain, completed using reference TRBV7-8 and TRBJ1-4, is GAGVSQSPRYKVAKRGQDVALRCDPISGHVSLFWYQQALGQGPEFLTYFQNEAQLDKSGLPSDRFFAERPEGSVSTLKIQRTQQEDSAVYLCASSPPGGMGEKLFFGSGTQLSVL.

The chain links TRBV18 to TRBJ2-7; unclear D gene. The germline V gene encodes CDR1 KGHSH and CDR2 LQKENI. The CDR3 totals 14 residues. V was clipped by 0 bases and J by 3 bases, with 9 bases between them. The CDR3 DNA reads TGTGCCAGCTCACCACCGGGTTTAAGCTACGAGCAGTACTTC. Amino acids: CASSPPGLSYEQYF.

The chain has TRBV6-2 or TRBV6-3 and TRBJ2-7; 11 bases align to TRBD2. J lost 3 bases, V lost 4 bases, and 5 bases had no gene match. The CDR3 has 15 residues. Germline CDR1 reads MNHEY; CDR2 reads SVGEGT. DNA for the CDR3: TGTGCCAGCAGTTCCATAACTAGCGGGAGCTACGAGCAGTACTTC. It yields the protein CASSSITSGSYEQYF.

This clonotype occurred a few times. The gene calls are TRBV5-1 and TRBJ2-3; D possibly matches TRBD1 or TRBD2 (5 bases each). V gave up 2 bases and J gave up 15 bases, with 25 bases separating them. The CDR3 contains 15 residues. Germline V gives CDR1 SGHRS, CDR2 YFSETQ. In DNA form, the CDR3 reads TGCGCCAGCAGCTTCACTATGGAAACCAGGGATGAGGGTTATTTT. The encoded protein is CASSFTMETRDEGYF.

The genes are TRBV29-1 and TRBJ2-7; weak D call: TRBD1 (6 bases). V shed 5 bases and J shed 4 bases, with 15 bases lying between them. Germline lookup yields CDR1 SQVTM and CDR2 ANQGSEA. This CDR3 region has 13 residues. This chain's CDR3 is CSVLQGVSYEQYF. The CDR3 DNA is TGCAGCGTTCTACAGGGAGTCTCTTACGAGCAGTACTTC.

The V gene is TRBV24-1, the J gene TRBJ2-1; D remains unclear. The V end was cut by 3 bases, the J end by 6 bases, with 2 bases between. Germline CDR1 reads KGHDR; CDR2 reads SFDVKD. CDR3 size: 11 residues. The CDR3 nucleotides are TGTGCCACCAGTGATGTCAATGAGCAGTTCTTC. Translating gives CATSDVNEQFF.

The chain links TRBV6-1 to TRBJ2-4, with 9 bases that match TRBD1. V shed 4 bases, J shed 7 bases, and the junction held 2 bases outside the gene matches. The CDR3 consists of 13 residues. Germline CDR1 MNHNS, CDR2 SASEGT. As DNA, the CDR3 is TGTGCCAGCAGTGCCGACAGGGGGAACATTCAGTACTTC. The encoded protein is CASSADRGNIQYF.

In its sample, this clonotype was seen a few times. This chain joins TRBV5-1 and TRBJ2-1, with D unresolved. The CDR3 has 13 amino acids. Germline loops: CDR1 SGHRS, CDR2 YFSETQ. The V and J ends lost 1 base and 5 bases respectively, with 7 bases between them. CDR3 amino acids: CASSLLVDNEQFF. In DNA form, the CDR3 reads TGCGCCAGCAGCTTGTTGGTGGACAATGAGCAGTTCTTC.

This clonotype came up a few times. The rearrangement links TRBV15 to TRBJ2-7; D might be TRBD1 (6 bases). V lost 1 base and J lost 3, with 10 bases in between. The germline gives CDR1 LNHNV, CDR2 YYDKDF (reference sequence). The CDR3 has 14 amino acids. CDR3 sequence (DNA): TGTGCCACCAGCAGAGGGCACAGGGACTACGAGCAGTACTTC. This gives the protein CATSRGHRDYEQYF.

CDR3 sequence: CASSQRTEETQYF. As DNA, the CDR3 is TGCGCCAGCAGCCAAAGAACAGAAGAGACCCAGTACTTC. The V call is TRBV4-3, the J call TRBJ2-5, with unresolved D. Germline CDR1 and CDR2: LGHNA and YSLEER. V was cut by 2 bases and J by 3 bases, with 7 bases left in between. The CDR3 totals 13 residues.

The chain carries TRBV6-2 or TRBV6-3 and TRBJ2-7, with D perhaps being TRBD1 or TRBD2 (5 bases each). Trimming removed 5 bases at V and 6 bases at J, with 17 bases between. This CDR3 spans 14 amino acids. Germline CDR1 reads MNHEY; CDR2 reads SVGEGT. The CDR3 bases are TGTGCCAGCAGTAGACCGGGACGACCGGCCGAGCAGTACTTC. This gives the protein CASSRPGRPAEQYF.

V usage is TRBV7-9 and J usage is TRBJ2-5; D gene uncertain. The V gene lost 6 bases and the J gene lost 5 bases, with 13 bases spanning the gap. Germline V gives CDR1 SEHNR, CDR2 FQNEAQ (reference sequence). The CDR3 has 13 amino acids. The DNA for the CDR3 is TGTGCCAGCAGTCCAAGGGTCTCGGAGACCCAGTACTTC. It is translated as CASSPRVSETQYF. Using reference TRBV7-9 and TRBJ2-5 for the parts outside the CDR3, the full variable domain is DTGVSQNPRHKITKRGQNVTFRCDPISEHNRLYWYRQTLGQGPEFLTYFQNEAQLEKSRLLSDRFSAERPKGSFSTLEIQRTEQGDSAMYLCASSPRVSETQYFGPGTRLLVL.